What follows are 17 T cell receptor beta chains derived from one specimen sequenced in a study of shared clonotypes between healthy human individuals. Data came from immunoSEQ multiplex PCR; TCRdb stores just in-frame clones and leaves some out. The data show roughly 500,000 clones, 90% to 97% seen once. The sequenced sample was naive CD4+ T cells sorted from blood. Subset reported: CD45RA+ positively selected. These receptors originate from a woman aged 25-40 years in good health.

With respect to this clone: Different DNA sequences within this sample yield the same CDR3. CDR3 in DNA: TGTGCCATCCGAGGTAGCAATCAGCCCCAGCATTTT. Encoded protein: CAIRGSNQPQHF. The J gene is TRBJ1-5, the V gene TRBV10-3; no clear D gene. The CDR3 has 12 amino acids. Germline V lookup: CDR1 ENHRY, CDR2 SYGVKD. Trimming stripped 8 bases from V and 0 bases from J, with 5 bases between.

The chain combines TRBV28 with TRBJ2-7; TRBD2 aligns across 9 bases. The CDR3 runs 15 residues. CDR1 is MDHEN and CDR2 is SYDVKM in the germline V gene. Unmatched junction bases numbered 6, after V lost 4 bases and J lost 2 bases. CDR3 protein: CASSSGTSLAYEQYF. The DNA for the CDR3 is TGTGCCAGCAGTTCGGGGACTAGCCTGGCCTACGAGCAGTACTTC.

This clone was seen just once. The chain employs TRBV14 and TRBJ2-5; D remains unclear. CDR1 and CDR2 from the germline V gene are SGHDN and FVKESK. V was trimmed by 1 base and J by 4 bases, leaving 10 bases between them. CDR3 length: 14 amino acids. DNA for the CDR3: TGTGCCAGCAGCCAAGCCTCAACAGTAGAGACCCAGTACTTC. Translated: CASSQASTVETQYF.

The J gene is TRBJ2-5, the V gene TRBV7-8; tentatively, D is TRBD1 (6 bases). The germline gives CDR1 SGHVS, CDR2 FQNEAQ. The CDR3 extends over 12 amino acids. Trimming took 6 bases from V and 4 from J, leaving 9 bases between them. CDR3 sequence (DNA): TGTGCCAGCAGACCACAGGGAGAGACCCAGTACTTC. Amino acids: CASRPQGETQYF.

This chain joins TRBV6-5 and TRBJ2-7; D call uncertain. The V gene's germline CDR1 is MNHEY and CDR2 SVGAGI. CDR3 length: 12 residues. Trimming removed 0 bases at V and 6 bases at J, with 6 bases between. CDR3: CASSYSAAEQYF. CDR3 nucleotides: TGTGCCAGCAGTTACTCGGCAGCCGAGCAGTACTTC.

The chain is built from TRBV7-9 and TRBJ1-3; 7 bases fit TRBD1. Germline CDR1 is SEHNR and CDR2 is FQNEAQ (reference sequence). V dropped 5 bases and J dropped 5; count of bases not matched to a gene: 3. This CDR3 spans 13 amino acids. Here the CDR3 reads CASSVTGRNTIYF. For the CDR3, the DNA is TGTGCCAGCAGCGTGACAGGGAGAAACACCATATATTTT.

V gene TRBV6-5 combines with J gene TRBJ2-3; 10 bases are a match to TRBD1. Trimming took 4 bases from V and 5 from J; bases not matched to a gene: 6. The germline CDR1 and CDR2 sequences are MNHEY and SVGAGI. The CDR3 has 15 residues. CDR3 sequence: CASSWDRGGRDTQYF. The CDR3 DNA reads TGTGCCAGCAGTTGGGACAGGGGAGGGAGAGATACGCAGTATTTT.

The chain couples TRBV5-8 to TRBJ2-7, with TRBD2 as a possible D gene (6 bases). Trimming cost V 0 bases and J 3 bases, with 19 bases left between them. The germline V gene encodes CDR1 SGHTS and CDR2 YDEGEE. This CDR3 is built from 17 residues. CDR3 protein: CASSLAVGGAVFYEQYF. DNA of the CDR3: TGTGCCAGCAGCTTGGCCGTTGGAGGGGCTGTCTTCTACGAGCAGTACTTC.

The gene calls are TRBV9 and TRBJ2-1, with a weak D call TRBD2 (5 bases). V lost 2 bases and J lost 8, with 11 bases in between. Germline-derived CDR1 and CDR2 are SGDLS and YYNGEE. CDR3 length: 13 amino acids. CDR3 bases: TGTGCCAGCAGCGTCGGACTTATGGATGAGCAGTTCTTC. Its translation is CASSVGLMDEQFF.

The chain employs TRBV28 and TRBJ1-1, with D unclear. The CDR3 sequence is 15 residues long. Germline-derived CDR1 and CDR2 are MDHEN and SYDVKM. V gave up 2 bases and J gave up 1 base, with 11 bases separating them. CDR3 DNA: TGTGCCAGCAGTTTAACGGGCCGAACGAACACTGAAGCTTTCTTT. This translates into CASSLTGRTNTEAFF.

V gene TRBV30 combines with J gene TRBJ2-3; TRBD2 agrees at 7 bases. With V trimmed by 4 bases and J by 0 bases, 1 base remained unmatched. Per germline, CDR1 GTSNPN and CDR2 SVGIG (reference sequence). The CDR3 is made up of 13 amino acids. CDR3 bases: TGTGCCTGGACTAGCGGAAGCACAGATACGCAGTATTTT. Encoded protein: CAWTSGSTDTQYF.

This clone was seen only once. The V call is TRBV6-1, the J call TRBJ2-7, with a tentative D call TRBD2 (6 bases). Germline V gene sequence: CDR1 MNHNS, CDR2 SASEGT. The CDR3 has 15 amino acids. Trimming stripped 7 bases from V and 0 bases from J, with 16 bases between. CDR3 protein: CASTSSRTTSYEQYF. CDR3 nucleotide sequence: TGTGCCAGCACCTCATCCAGGACTACCTCCTACGAGCAGTACTTC.

In this sample, this clone turned up once. The chain carries TRBV6-4 and TRBJ2-2, with D uncertain. The CDR3 runs 15 residues. Germline loops: CDR1 MRHNA, CDR2 SNTAGT. Trimming took off 9 bases at V and 5 bases at J, with 19 bases between the two ends. The CDR3 region is CASSWTGKGTGELFF. CDR3 in DNA: TGTGCCAGTTCGTGGACGGGTAAAGGGACCGGGGAGCTGTTTTTT.

The chain links TRBV6-1 to TRBJ1-3; D is unclear. Trimming pared 6 bases from V and 0 bases from J, leaving 3 bases between. The CDR3 is 12 amino acids. The V gene's germline CDR1 is MNHNS and CDR2 SASEGT. The CDR3 here is CASSPSGNTIYF. CDR3 sequence (DNA): TGTGCCAGCAGCCCCTCTGGAAACACCATATATTTT.

The rearrangement joins TRBV21-1 to TRBJ2-7; no DNA check was done on the table's D call, TRBD2. TRBV21-1 is described as a pseudogene. The CDR3 totals 12 residues. The CDR3, as DNA: TGTGCCAGCAGCAAAGAGGCGGTCGAGCAGTACTTC. Amino acids: CASSKEAVEQYF.

The chain is built from TRBV11-3 and TRBJ2-3; TRBD1 matches at 7 bases. CDR1 and CDR2 (germline): SGHNT, YENEEA. Trimming at V came to 5 bases and at J to 5 bases, leaving 4 bases not matched to a gene. The CDR3 has 13 amino acids. The DNA of the CDR3 is TGTGCCAGCAGCAGGGGGCGAGAAGATACGCAGTATTTT. Translated, it gives CASSRGREDTQYF.

The chain uses TRBV28 and TRBJ2-7, with D perhaps given as TRBD1 or TRBD2 (5 bases each). The germline V gene encodes CDR1 MDHEN and CDR2 SYDVKM. V lost 5 bases and J 2 bases, leaving 16 bases between the germline ends. This CDR3 has 15 residues. The CDR3 loop reads CASSPPGTRAYEQYF. CDR3 bases: TGTGCCAGCAGTCCCCCGGGGACGCGGGCCTACGAGCAGTACTTC.